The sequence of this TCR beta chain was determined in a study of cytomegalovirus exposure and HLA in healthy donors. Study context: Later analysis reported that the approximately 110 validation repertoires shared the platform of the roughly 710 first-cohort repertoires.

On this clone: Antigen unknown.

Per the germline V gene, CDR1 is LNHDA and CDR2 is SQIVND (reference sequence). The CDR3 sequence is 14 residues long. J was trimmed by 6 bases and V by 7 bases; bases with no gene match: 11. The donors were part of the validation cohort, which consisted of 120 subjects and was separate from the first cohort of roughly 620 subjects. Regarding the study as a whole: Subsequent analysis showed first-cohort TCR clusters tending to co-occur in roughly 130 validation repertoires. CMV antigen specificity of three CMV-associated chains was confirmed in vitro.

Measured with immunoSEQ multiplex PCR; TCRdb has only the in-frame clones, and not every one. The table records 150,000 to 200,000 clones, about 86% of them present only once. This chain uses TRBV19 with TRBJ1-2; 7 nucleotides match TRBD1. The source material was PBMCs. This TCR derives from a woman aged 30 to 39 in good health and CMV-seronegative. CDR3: CASNRVQGKNGYTF. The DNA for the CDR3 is TGTGCCAGTAATCGGGTACAGGGGAAAAATGGCTACACCTTC.